These 26 T cell receptor beta chains originate from one sample sequenced in a study of cytomegalovirus exposure and HLA in healthy donors. PCR was performed using 60 Vbeta and 13 Jbeta primers. Using immunoSEQ multiplex PCR, the repertoire was profiled, and TCRdb retains in-frame clones only, with some absent. The profile shows approximately 110,000 clones, 65% to 75% of them singletons. Sequencing was done on a sample of PBMCs. The origin of the receptors is a young man in good health and CMV-seropositive.

The genes are TRBV28 and TRBJ1-6; D possibly corresponds to TRBD1 (5 bases). The CDR3 extends over 15 amino acids. Per germline, CDR1 MDHEN and CDR2 SYDVKM. The V end was cut by 4 bases, the J end by 8 bases, with 15 bases between. CDR3 in amino acids: CASSSPRGDYSPLHF. For the CDR3, the DNA is TGTGCCAGCAGTTCCCCAAGGGGCGATTATTCACCCCTCCACTTT.

J is TRBJ1-2 and V is TRBV29-1; D unclear. CDR1 and CDR2 from the germline V gene are SQVTM and ANQGSEA. This CDR3 is 14 amino acids long. V was clipped by 6 bases and J by 3 bases, with 17 bases between them. CDR3 nucleotide sequence: TGCAGCGTAAACACAAGAGGGATTGACTATGGCTACACCTTC. Amino acid sequence: CSVNTRGIDYGYTF.

The rearrangement links TRBV29-1 to TRBJ2-7; 9 positions agree with TRBD1. This CDR3 has 14 amino acids. Germline lookup yields CDR1 SQVTM and CDR2 ANQGSEA. J lost 7 bases, V lost 3 bases, and 10 bases had no gene match. This chain's CDR3 is CSVEPGTGKKEQYF. The CDR3 nucleotides read TGCAGCGTTGAGCCGGGGACAGGGAAGAAGGAGCAGTACTTC.

V usage is TRBV9 and J usage is TRBJ2-5; TRBD2 might be the D (6 bases). Per the germline V gene, CDR1 is SGDLS and CDR2 is YYNGEE. V lost 0 bases and J lost 3, with 9 bases in between. The CDR3 has 14 amino acids. The CDR3 DNA sequence: TGTGCCAGCAGCGTAGCACTAGCTGAAGAGACCCAGTACTTC. Its protein is CASSVALAEETQYF.

The chain recombines TRBV7-2 with TRBJ2-1, with TRBD2 matching over 8 bases. The CDR3 totals 14 residues. In germline, CDR1 is SGHTA, CDR2 FQGNSA. Trimming cost V 3 bases and J 7 bases; bases outside gene matches: 5. Here the CDR3 reads CASSFRAGGNEQFF. As DNA, the CDR3 is TGTGCCAGCAGCTTTCGTGCGGGGGGTAATGAGCAGTTCTTC.

The rearrangement links TRBV11-2 to TRBJ2-5; D unresolved. Trimming took off 5 bases at V and 5 bases at J, with 18 bases between the two ends. CDR1 is SGHAT and CDR2 is FQNNGV in the germline V gene. The CDR3 totals 15 residues. This CDR3 reads CASSSYRSLGETQYF. CDR3 sequence (DNA): TGTGCCAGCAGCAGTTATCGATCTCTCGGGGAGACCCAGTACTTC. The variable domain in full, completed from reference TRBV11-2 and TRBJ2-5, reads EAGVAQSPRYKIIEKRQSVAFWCNPISGHATLYWYQQILGQGPKLLIQFQNNGVVDDSQLPKDRFSAERLKGVDSTLKIQPAKLEDSAVYLCASSSYRSLGETQYFGPGTRLLVL.

This chain links TRBV7-2 with TRBJ2-5, with D possibly matching TRBD1 (7 bases). The length of the CDR3 is 13 residues. Deletions cut 3 bases from V and 11 bases from J, with 16 bases between. The germline V gene encodes CDR1 SGHTA and CDR2 FQGNSA. This CDR3 reads CASSFSEGAEQYF. CDR3 sequence (DNA): TGTGCCAGCAGCTTTTCGGAGGGGGCTGAGCAGTACTTC.

The rearrangement joins TRBV2 to TRBJ1-5; no definite D call. Germline V CDR1 and CDR2: SNHLY, FYNNEI. CDR3 length: 13 residues. V shed 7 bases and J shed 0 bases, with 7 bases lying between them. CDR3 nucleotides: TGTGCCAGCAAAGAGGTTAGCAATCAGCCCCAGCATTTT. Protein product: CASKEVSNQPQHF.

This clone was counted only a few times. The chain uses TRBV30 and TRBJ1-1, with no clear D. Trimming removed 3 bases from V and 0 bases from J, with 11 bases in between. The length of the CDR3 is 14 residues. The V gene's germline CDR1 is GTSNPN and CDR2 SVGIG (reference sequence). The CDR3 reads CAWSDITMNTEAFF. The CDR3 DNA follows: TGTGCCTGGAGCGACATTACCATGAACACTGAAGCTTTCTTT.

The chain combines TRBV7-2 with TRBJ2-7; D is undetermined. The CDR3 consists of 14 residues. Germline CDR1 is SGHTA and CDR2 is FQGNSA. Trimming removed 1 base from V and 0 bases from J, with 7 bases in between. Here the CDR3 DNA reads TGTGCCAGCAGCTTAGAAACCGGCTCCTACGAGCAGTACTTC. This encodes CASSLETGSYEQYF.

The chain combines TRBV9 with TRBJ2-4, with 10 bases that match TRBD2. Germline V gives CDR1 SGDLS, CDR2 YYNGEE. There are 15 residues in the CDR3. Germline trimming cut 3 bases from V and 8 bases from J; bases unmatched to any gene: 8. The DNA of the CDR3 is TGTGCCAGCAGCGATAGCGGGGGGCCCGAGGACATTCAGTACTTC. It translates to CASSDSGGPEDIQYF.

V is TRBV9 and J is TRBJ2-1, with D possibly TRBD2 on 5 matching bases. The V end was cut by 2 bases, the J end by 9 bases, with 15 bases between. Germline V gives CDR1 SGDLS, CDR2 YYNGEE. The CDR3 length is 14 residues. The CDR3 nucleotides read TGTGCCAGCAGCGTGTTGGGGAGTTCTGGTGAGCAGTTCTTC. Its translation is CASSVLGSSGEQFF.

This clone was seen a handful of times. V and J are TRBV14 and TRBJ1-6; D remains ambiguous. Per the germline V gene, CDR1 is SGHDN and CDR2 is FVKESK. The CDR3 contains 19 residues. Trimming took 0 bases from V and 0 from J, leaving 15 bases between them. This CDR3 is CASSQELTGFSSYNSPLHF. In DNA form, the CDR3 reads TGTGCCAGCAGCCAAGAACTAACGGGGTTCAGCTCCTATAATTCACCCCTCCACTTT.

The sample holds one count of this clone. V gene TRBV18 combines with J gene TRBJ2-3; 12 nucleotides align to TRBD2. Trimming took 6 bases from V and 4 from J; bases not matched to a gene: 5. The CDR3 consists of 15 residues. Germline V gene data show CDR1 as KGHSH and CDR2 as LQKENI. The CDR3 loop is CASSPTSGGPDTQYF. In DNA, the CDR3 is TGTGCCAGCTCGCCGACTAGCGGGGGCCCAGATACGCAGTATTTT.

The V call is TRBV5-4, the J call TRBJ1-1; 8 bases agree with TRBD1. CDR1 is SGHNT, CDR2 YYREEE, per germline (reference sequence). This CDR3 comprises 15 residues. The V gene end was trimmed by 4 bases and the J gene end by 6 bases; junction bases not matched to a gene: 11. The chain's CDR3 is CASSGGRTGFAEAFF. CDR3 bases: TGTGCCAGCAGCGGCGGTAGGACAGGGTTCGCTGAAGCTTTCTTT. The full variable domain, completed using reference TRBV5-4 and TRBJ1-1, is ETGVTQSPTHLIKTRGQQVTLRCSSQSGHNTVSWYQQALGQGPQFIFQYYREEENGRGNFPPRFSGLQFPNYSSELNVNALELDDSALYLCASSGGRTGFAEAFFGQGTRLTVV.

The chain combines TRBV7-9 with TRBJ1-1; no firm D call. The CDR3 is 15 residues long. V was trimmed by 5 bases and J by 2 bases, leaving 15 bases between them. Per the germline V gene, CDR1 is SEHNR and CDR2 is FQNEAQ (reference sequence). Here the CDR3 reads CASSQLMGRNTEAFF. CDR3 coding DNA: TGTGCCAGCAGCCAGCTTATGGGGAGAAACACTGAAGCTTTCTTT.

The chain has TRBV4-2 and TRBJ2-1, with 15 bases matching TRBD2. The CDR3 sequence is 16 residues long. V was pared by 5 bases and J by 7 bases, with 6 bases of the junction left unmatched. Germline CDR1 LGHNA, CDR2 YNFKEQ. CDR3 bases: TGTGCCAGCAGCTCCCGGACTAGCGGGGGGGATAATGAGCAGTTCTTC. Its protein product is CASSSRTSGGDNEQFF.

The chain links TRBV5-6 to TRBJ1-1; TRBD1 matches at 7 bases. Germline trimming cut 0 bases from V and 4 bases from J; bases unmatched to any gene: 3. Per germline, CDR1 SGHDT and CDR2 YYEEEE. The CDR3 is 14 amino acids. Here the CDR3 reads CASSLAAGGTEAFF. The CDR3 nucleotides are TGTGCCAGCAGCTTGGCAGCAGGGGGCACTGAAGCTTTCTTT.

This clone occurred once. DNA of the CDR3: TGTGCCAGCAGCCAGGGCGTCGAGCAGTACTTC. Amino acids: CASSQGVEQYF. V usage is TRBV14 and J usage is TRBJ2-7; the D is unclear. V lost 3 bases and J lost 6, with 6 bases in between. The CDR3 consists of 11 residues. Germline V lookup: CDR1 SGHDN, CDR2 FVKESK.

The CDR3 loop is CASSPLSRVQETQYF. CDR3 DNA sequence: TGTGCCAGCAGCCCACTGTCACGGGTCCAAGAGACCCAGTACTTC. The chain links TRBV7-9 to TRBJ2-5; no clear D. Germline V CDR1 and CDR2: SEHNR, FQNEAQ (reference sequence). V shed 5 bases and J shed 1 base, with 14 bases lying between them. This CDR3 contains 15 residues.

The chain uses TRBV11-2 and TRBJ1-2, with 7 bases aligning to TRBD1. Trimming took 5 bases from V and 4 from J; bases not matched to a gene: 7. CDR3 length equals 14 residues. CDR1 SGHAT and CDR2 FQNNGV come from the germline V gene. The CDR3 coding sequence is TGTGCCAGCAGCATAAGACAGGGTATCTATGGCTACACCTTC. The encoded protein is CASSIRQGIYGYTF.

The chain carries TRBV18 and TRBJ1-1; weak D call: TRBD1 (5 bases). The CDR3 consists of 14 residues. V was shortened by 3 bases and J by 4 bases, with 12 bases between the two germline ends. The V gene's germline CDR1 is KGHSH and CDR2 LQKENI. For the CDR3, the DNA is TGTGCCAGCTCACCGGGGCAGGAGACCACTGAAGCTTTCTTT. Encoded protein: CASSPGQETTEAFF. The entire variable domain, with the rest obtained from reference TRBV18 and TRBJ1-1, is as follows: NAGVMQNPRHLVRRRGQEARLRCSPMKGHSHVYWYRQLPEEGLKFMVYLQKENIIDESGMPKERFSAEFPKEGPSILRIQQVVRGDSAAYFCASSPGQETTEAFFGQGTRLTVV.

The V gene is TRBV13, the J gene TRBJ2-7; a possible D gene is TRBD1 (5 bases). Germline V gene sequence: CDR1 PRHDT, CDR2 FYEKMQ (reference sequence). V dropped 0 bases and J dropped 6 bases, with 9 bases sitting between them. This CDR3 is built from 13 residues. Written as DNA, the CDR3 is TGTGCCAGCAGCTTAGGCAGGGTAACCGAGCAGTACTTC. This gives the protein CASSLGRVTEQYF. Drawing the rest from reference TRBV13 and TRBJ2-7, the complete variable domain is AAGVIQSPRHLIKEKRETATLKCYPIPRHDTVYWYQQGPGQDPQFLISFYEKMQSDKGSIPDRFSAQQFSDYHSELNMSSLELGDSALYFCASSLGRVTEQYFGPGTRLTVT.

This clone was observed a handful of times. Distinct nucleotide sequences in the sample also encode this CDR3. The chain recombines TRBV6-4 with TRBJ2-3; 9 bases line up with TRBD1. Per germline, CDR1 MRHNA and CDR2 SNTAGT. The junction had 3 bases not matched to a gene; V was cut back by 6 bases and J by 2 bases. The length of the CDR3 is 14 residues. The CDR3 is CASSRDRVTDTQYF. In nucleotides, the CDR3 is TGTGCCAGCAGCCGGGACAGGGTCACAGATACGCAGTATTTT.

This clone was found a few times. The chain couples TRBV5-1 to TRBJ1-4; D is possibly TRBD1 (6 bases). V dropped 3 bases and J dropped 3 bases, with 12 bases sitting between them. This CDR3 has 15 amino acids. Germline V gives CDR1 SGHRS, CDR2 YFSETQ. The CDR3 spells CASSSTGPANEKLFF. In nucleotides, the CDR3 is TGCGCCAGCAGCTCCACAGGGCCCGCTAATGAAAAACTGTTTTTT.

V is TRBV5-6 and J is TRBJ1-2; no reliable D call. V lost 1 base and J 3 bases, leaving 7 bases between the germline ends. Germline CDR1 and CDR2: SGHDT and YYEEEE. This CDR3 is 13 amino acids long. The CDR3 loop reads CASSLSEDYGYTF. CDR3 in DNA: TGTGCCAGCAGCTTGAGCGAGGACTATGGCTACACCTTC.